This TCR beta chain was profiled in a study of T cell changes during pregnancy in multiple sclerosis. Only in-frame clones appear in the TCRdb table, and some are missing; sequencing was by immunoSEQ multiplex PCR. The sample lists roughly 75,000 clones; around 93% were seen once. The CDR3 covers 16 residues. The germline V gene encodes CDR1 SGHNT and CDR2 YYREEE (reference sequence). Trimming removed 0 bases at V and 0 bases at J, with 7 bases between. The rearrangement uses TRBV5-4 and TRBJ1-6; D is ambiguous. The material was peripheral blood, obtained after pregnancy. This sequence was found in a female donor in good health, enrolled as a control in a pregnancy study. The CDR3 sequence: CASSLAAGSYNSPLHF. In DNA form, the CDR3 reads TGTGCCAGCAGCTTGGCAGCGGGCTCCTATAATTCACCCCTCCACTTT. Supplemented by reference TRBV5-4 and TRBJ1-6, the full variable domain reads ETGVTQSPTHLIKTRGQQVTLRCSSQSGHNTVSWYQQALGQGPQFIFQYYREEENGRGNFPPRFSGLQFPNYSSELNVNALELDDSALYLCASSLAAGSYNSPLHFGNGTRLTVT.